This TCR beta chain was recovered during a study of OX40 agonist ivuxolimab in advanced cancers. For the study at large: A history of anti-PD-1, anti-PD-L1 or anti-CTLA-4 therapy was acceptable, and approximately 40% had some.

Sampled blood was obtained at baseline, cycle 4 day 1, and cycle 7 day 1. Only in-frame clones appear in the TCRdb table, and some are missing; sequencing was by immunoSEQ multiplex PCR. The repertoire holds tens of thousands of clones, with approximately 89% as singletons. Germline values: CDR1 SGHDT, CDR2 YYEEEE. Between the trimmed V and J ends, which lost 4 bases and 5 bases, there was a span of 12 bases. CDR3 size: 13 residues. The genes are TRBV5-6 and TRBJ1-2; D remains ambiguous. The sample here was CD4+ or CD8+ T cells sorted from blood, taken in a trial of the OX40 agonist ivuxolimab. The source of this sequence is an adult with an advanced solid tumor such as melanoma, head and neck, liver or kidney cancer. The CDR3 bases are TGTGCCAGCAGCCAGACCGCGCTTTATGGCTACACCTTC. As protein: CASSQTALYGYTF.